This passage covers 23 T cell receptor beta chains from one sample sequenced in a study of technical replicates of blood from a few donors. The method was immunoSEQ multiplex PCR; TCRdb's version includes in-frame clones alone and lacks a portion of them. This sample carries under 85,000 clones, around 94% of them seen once, and the ten largest clones take 0.2% to 0.3%. Sequencing was done on a sample of T cells isolated from PBMCs. All receptors derive from a human donor in good health.

This chain links TRBV5-1 with TRBJ2-5; TRBD2 matches 7 bases. CDR3 length: 12 amino acids. V dropped 6 bases and J dropped 3; count of bases not matched to a gene: 2. Germline V gene lookup returns CDR1 SGHRS and CDR2 YFSETQ. CDR3 bases: TGCGCCAGCAAGGCGGGAGAAGAGACCCAGTACTTC. Its protein product is CASKAGEETQYF.

The rearrangement joins TRBV5-1 to TRBJ2-5, with D unresolved. Germline V gene lookup returns CDR1 SGHRS and CDR2 YFSETQ. This CDR3 spans 15 amino acids. The germline V and J ends were trimmed by 2 bases and 5 bases, with 16 bases remaining between them. CDR3 in amino acids: CASSFQPTAVETQYF. CDR3 coding DNA: TGCGCCAGCAGCTTCCAGCCCACGGCGGTCGAGACCCAGTACTTC.

The rearrangement uses TRBV11-2 and TRBJ1-2; tentatively, D is TRBD1 (5 bases). Per germline, CDR1 SGHAT and CDR2 FQNNGV. The length of the CDR3 is 16 residues. The V gene lost 3 bases and the J gene lost 3 bases, with 17 bases spanning the gap. The CDR3 protein is CASSLPETVYYYGYTF. CDR3 nucleotide sequence: TGTGCCAGCAGCTTGCCAGAGACAGTCTATTACTATGGCTACACCTTC.

The rearrangement joins TRBV5-6 to TRBJ2-7, with D perhaps matching TRBD1 (6 bases). The CDR3 covers 16 residues. Germline loops: CDR1 SGHDT, CDR2 YYEEEE. The V gene lost 3 bases and the J gene lost 6 bases, with 22 bases spanning the gap. CDR3 nucleotide sequence: TGTGCCAGCAGCTCCCTAGGGGGAGCCCCGCTCTCCGAGCAGTACTTC. It is translated as CASSSLGGAPLSEQYF.

The V and J genes are TRBV18 and TRBJ2-7, with 9 bases lining up with TRBD1. Trimming cost V 6 bases and J 4 bases; bases outside gene matches: 10. The CDR3 is 15 residues long. CDR1 and CDR2 (germline): KGHSH, LQKENI. The CDR3 DNA reads as TGTGCCAGCTCGGCGACCGGGACAGGGTTATACGAGCAGTACTTC. Protein: CASSATGTGLYEQYF.

The gene calls are TRBV10-1 and TRBJ2-5; 10 positions agree with TRBD2. The junction had 9 bases not matched to a gene; V was cut back by 0 bases and J by 5 bases. The CDR3 extends over 17 amino acids. Germline V CDR1 and CDR2: WNHNN, SYGVQD (reference sequence). The CDR3 DNA sequence: TGCGCCAGCAGTGAGTCAGTGGGAGCGGGAGGGAGCGAGACCCAGTACTTC. Protein sequence: CASSESVGAGGSETQYF.

This chain joins TRBV10-2 and TRBJ1-5; D remains ambiguous. Deletions cut 10 bases from V and 1 base from J, with 14 bases between. Germline loops: CDR1 WSHSY, CDR2 SAAADI. The CDR3 extends over 14 amino acids. The CDR3 DNA is TGCGCCACCTCTCCGCGGGCAAGCAATCAGCCCCAGCATTTT. Amino acid sequence: CATSPRASNQPQHF.

This chain joins TRBV30 and TRBJ2-1; TRBD2 matches at 8 bases. CDR3 length: 16 residues. Germline V gene lookup returns CDR1 GTSNPN and CDR2 SVGIG (reference sequence). V trimming: 4 bases; J trimming: 0 bases; junction bases outside the gene matches: 8. In DNA, the CDR3 is TGTGCCTGGAATAGGGCGGGGGGCAGCTCCTACAATGAGCAGTTCTTC. Protein: CAWNRAGGSSYNEQFF. The full variable domain, rest sourced from reference TRBV30 and TRBJ2-1, is SQTIHQWPATLVQPVGSPLSLECTVEGTSNPNLYWYRQAAGRGLQLLFYSVGIGQISSEVPQNLSASRPQDRQFILSSKKLLLSDSGFYLCAWNRAGGSSYNEQFFGPGTRLTVL.

CDR3 coding DNA: TGCAGCGTTAGGGAGGGTTTTAGGCCAGATACGCAGTATTTT. This gives the protein CSVREGFRPDTQYF. The J gene is TRBJ2-3, the V gene TRBV29-1, with 7 bases fitting TRBD2. Looked up from germline, CDR1 is SQVTM and CDR2 is ANQGSEA. The CDR3 spans 14 residues. With 5 bases clipped from V and 4 bases from J, the junction kept 9 bases outside the gene matches.

The chain employs TRBV10-1 and TRBJ2-7, with D perhaps matching TRBD1 (5 bases). V lost 1 base and J 6 bases, leaving 19 bases between the germline ends. Looked up from germline, CDR1 is WNHNN and CDR2 is SYGVQD (reference sequence). This CDR3 has 16 residues. The CDR3 DNA reads as TGCGCCAGCAGTGAGTATACTCACTCCCTACAGGCCGAGCAGTACTTC. It encodes CASSEYTHSLQAEQYF.

The rearrangement uses TRBV29-1 and TRBJ2-7; 7 bases match TRBD1. This CDR3 is built from 16 residues. V gave up 4 bases and J gave up 4 bases; unmatched junction bases: 16. The germline V gene encodes CDR1 SQVTM and CDR2 ANQGSEA. CDR3 coding DNA: TGCAGCGTTGGTGAGGAACCGGGACAGAAACTGTACGAGCAGTACTTC. Protein product: CSVGEEPGQKLYEQYF.

This sequence joins TRBV28 and TRBJ2-7; a weak D match, TRBD1 (6 bases). Trimming removed 6 bases from V and 4 bases from J, with 13 bases in between. The CDR3 runs to 13 residues. Looked up from germline, CDR1 is MDHEN and CDR2 is SYDVKM. The CDR3 nucleotides read TGTGCCAGCAGCTCCCCTGACAGGTACGAGCAGTACTTC. Its protein is CASSSPDRYEQYF.

This chain links TRBV4-1 with TRBJ1-2; 10 bases fit TRBD1. With 2 bases clipped from V and 4 bases from J, the junction kept 13 bases outside the gene matches. Per the germline V gene, CDR1 is MGHRA and CDR2 is YSYEKL. CDR3 length: 18 residues. The CDR3 loop reads CASSQPVPGQGPGYGYTF. CDR3 sequence (DNA): TGCGCCAGCAGCCAACCAGTCCCGGGACAGGGGCCAGGCTATGGCTACACCTTC.

The chain joins TRBV7-9 to TRBJ1-2; TRBD1 agrees at 9 bases. V gave up 4 bases and J gave up 8 bases; unmatched junction bases: 11. Germline V gives CDR1 SEHNR, CDR2 FQNEAQ (reference sequence). The CDR3 has 15 residues. Written as DNA, the CDR3 is TGTGCCAGCAGCTCCCAGGGACAGGGAGTCGACGGCTACACCTTC. It yields the protein CASSSQGQGVDGYTF.

This sequence joins TRBV7-9 and TRBJ2-5; D may be TRBD1 (5 bases). Trimming cost V 3 bases and J 0 bases, with 11 bases left between them. Germline values: CDR1 SEHNR, CDR2 FQNEAQ (reference sequence). The CDR3 extends over 15 amino acids. CDR3 coding DNA: TGTGCCAGCAGCTTTATGAGGACATACCAAGAGACCCAGTACTTC. Protein sequence: CASSFMRTYQETQYF.

This clone was counted once. The gene calls are TRBV2 and TRBJ1-1; 7 bases line up with TRBD1. The CDR3 runs to 16 residues. Trimming removed 10 bases from V and 3 bases from J; junction bases left unmatched: 17. Germline lookup yields CDR1 SNHLY and CDR2 FYNNEI. The chain's CDR3 is CATPRARGLGDTEAFF. CDR3 sequence (DNA): TGTGCCACCCCCCGGGCCAGGGGGTTGGGGGACACTGAAGCTTTCTTT.

The chain is built from TRBV30 and TRBJ1-3; D gene ambiguous. The germline CDR1 and CDR2 sequences are GTSNPN and SVGIG (reference sequence). Trimming took 3 bases from V and 0 from J, leaving 3 bases between them. The CDR3 loop spans 12 amino acids. CDR3 sequence (DNA): TGTGCCTGGAGCTACTCTGGAAACACCATATATTTT. Amino acids: CAWSYSGNTIYF.

This rearrangement joins TRBV19 to TRBJ1-2; D is undetermined. V was clipped by 3 bases and J by 6 bases, with 14 bases between them. CDR3 size: 14 residues. Germline CDR1 is LNHDA and CDR2 is SQIVND (reference sequence). The CDR3 DNA reads TGTGCCAGTAGTATTTCGGTAGGGCGGGATGGCTACACCTTC. Its translation: CASSISVGRDGYTF.

This sequence joins TRBV5-1 and TRBJ1-2; perhaps TRBD1 as D (5 bases). The CDR3 contains 13 residues. CDR1 SGHRS and CDR2 YFSETQ come from the germline V gene. Trimming removed 1 base from V and 8 bases from J, with 12 bases in between. CDR3 residues: CASSLYGAGGYTF. The DNA for the CDR3 is TGCGCCAGCAGCTTGTACGGGGCGGGAGGCTACACCTTC.

This chain links TRBV5-1 with TRBJ2-7, with 14 bases lining up with TRBD2. CDR1 is SGHRS, CDR2 YFSETQ, per germline. Losses at the gene ends were 4 bases for V and 1 base for J; bases not matched to a gene: 4. The CDR3 runs 16 residues. The CDR3 reads CASSQGTSGGSYEQYF. In DNA form, the CDR3 reads TGCGCCAGCAGCCAAGGGACTAGCGGGGGTTCCTACGAGCAGTACTTC.

The chain uses TRBV6-1 and TRBJ1-1; 8 bases match TRBD1. The germline V gene encodes CDR1 MNHNS and CDR2 SASEGT. The CDR3 is 15 amino acids. J lost 5 bases, V lost 6 bases, and 11 bases had no gene match. The CDR3 bases are TGTGCCAGCAGAACCGGGACAGGTAAAGAGACTGAAGCTTTCTTT. It encodes CASRTGTGKETEAFF.

CDR3 in amino acids: CASSLDYSGGPAYEQYF. CDR3 sequence (DNA): TGTGCCAGCAGCTTAGATTATAGCGGGGGGCCGGCCTACGAGCAGTACTTC. The chain carries TRBV11-2 and TRBJ2-7; 10 nucleotides agree with TRBD2. The CDR3 spans 17 residues. V shed 0 bases, J shed 2 bases, and the junction held 7 bases outside the gene matches. Per the germline V gene, CDR1 is SGHAT and CDR2 is FQNNGV.

This clone was detected only once. V usage is TRBV11-2 and J usage is TRBJ2-3, with unresolved D. The V gene lost 1 base and the J gene lost 6 bases, with 20 bases spanning the gap. CDR1 and CDR2 from the germline V gene are SGHAT and FQNNGV. CDR3 length: 17 amino acids. CDR3 coding DNA: TGTGCCAGCAGCTTAGGCGGAAGGTTTCTCTTGAGGGATACGCAGTATTTT. Its translation: CASSLGGRFLLRDTQYF. Looking up the rest from reference TRBV11-2 and TRBJ2-3 gives the full variable domain: EAGVAQSPRYKIIEKRQSVAFWCNPISGHATLYWYQQILGQGPKLLIQFQNNGVVDDSQLPKDRFSAERLKGVDSTLKIQPAKLEDSAVYLCASSLGGRFLLRDTQYFGPGTRLTVL.